This T cell receptor (beta chain) was retrieved from a study of T cell repertoires in cytomegalovirus infection. This clonotype has ten or more counts. The length of the CDR3 is 17 residues. V trimming: 0 bases; J trimming: 1 base; junction bases outside the gene matches: 6. The germline V gene encodes CDR1 SGHVS and CDR2 FQNEAQ. Via MiXCR, TCRdb re-called the reads, giving one row per CDR3 protein. This table holds about 740,000 distinct CDR3 sequences, 35% found once. The source of this sequence is a human donor in good health (CMV status not recorded). Some clones in this sample may be carry-over from other donors' samples. Sequencing was done on a sample of PBMCs. The chain has TRBV7-8 and TRBJ2-3, with 8 bases fitting TRBD2. The CDR3 sequence is CASSLAYYGGGTDTQYF. The CDR3 DNA follows: TGTGCCAGCAGCTTAGCTTATTACGGGGGGGGCACAGATACGCAGTATTTT.